The 4 T cell receptor beta chains below come from one sample, sequenced in a study of response to subunit inactivated influenza vaccine. Each CDR3 protein gets one entry after TCRdb re-called the RT-PCR reads with MiXCR. The repertoire includes approximately 520,000 distinct CDR3 sequences, approximately 15% of them detected once, and approximately 3% sits in the top ten. The source material was CD4+ T cells sorted from PBMCs, sampled roughly 24 months after vaccination. These receptor sequences come from a man between 50 and 69 years old who received an inactivated influenza vaccine.

This clonotype was seen only a few times. The chain has TRBV3-1 and TRBJ2-2, with TRBD2 identical over 9 bases. Germline V gene data show CDR1 as LGHDT and CDR2 as YNNKEL (reference sequence). The CDR3 runs 15 residues. J gave up 4 bases and V 5 bases, and 5 bases lay outside the gene matches. The CDR3 nucleotides are TGTGCCAGCAGCTTCGGGACTAGCAGCACCGGGGAGCTGTTTTTT. Amino acids: CASSFGTSSTGELFF.

This clonotype occurred many times. V usage is TRBV20-1 and J usage is TRBJ1-3; TRBD1 is a possible D gene (5 bases). CDR1 and CDR2 from the germline V gene are DFQATT and SNEGSKA (reference sequence). Trimming removed 7 bases from V and 3 bases from J, with 16 bases in between. There are 14 residues in the CDR3. For the CDR3, the DNA is TGCAGTGTCGCACGGGGCTCTATTGGAAACACCATATATTTT. Its translation: CSVARGSIGNTIYF.

This clonotype came up a few times. This chain uses TRBV12-3 or TRBV12-4 with TRBJ1-2, with D possibly matching TRBD1 (5 bases). Trimming left V 6 bases short and J 3 bases short, with 14 bases between. CDR3 length: 14 amino acids. The chain's CDR3 is CASSVLGGDYGYTF. CDR3 DNA sequence: TGTGCCAGCAGCGTCCTGGGGGGTGACTATGGCTACACCTTC.

This clonotype was seen a few times. The chain combines TRBV5-1 with TRBJ1-4; possible D gene TRBD1, 5 bases. The V gene lost 4 bases and the J gene lost 5 bases, with 12 bases spanning the gap. Germline V gene lookup returns CDR1 SGHRS and CDR2 YFSETQ. CDR3 length equals 14 residues. The CDR3 DNA sequence: TGCGCCAGCAGCCCAACAGGCTTAAATGAAAAACTGTTTTTT. It is translated as CASSPTGLNEKLFF.